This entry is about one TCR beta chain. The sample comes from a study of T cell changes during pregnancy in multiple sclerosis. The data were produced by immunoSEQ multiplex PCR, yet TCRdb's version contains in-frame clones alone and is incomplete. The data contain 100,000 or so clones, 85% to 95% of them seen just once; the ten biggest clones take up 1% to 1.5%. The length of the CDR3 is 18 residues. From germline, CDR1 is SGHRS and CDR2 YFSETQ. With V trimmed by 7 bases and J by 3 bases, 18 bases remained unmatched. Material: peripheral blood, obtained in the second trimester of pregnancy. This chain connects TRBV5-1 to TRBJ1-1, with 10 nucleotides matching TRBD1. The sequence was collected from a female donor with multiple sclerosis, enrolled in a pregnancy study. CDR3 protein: CASVTSRGQGFGYTEAFF. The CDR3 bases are TGCGCCAGCGTAACCTCAAGGGGACAGGGGTTTGGGTACACTGAAGCTTTCTTT.